This T cell receptor (beta chain) was observed in a study of metastatic and nonmetastatic thyroid tumors. About the study: Repertoire comparison spanned blood and tumor or nodule tissue of malignant and benign thyroid patients. Study observations and caveats: Reports indicated that malignant thyroid tumors showed significantly higher TCR beta diversity than benign nodules did, in blood and tumor.

Per the original methods: Differences in CDR3 between clinicopathological groups were drawn on to build a classifier intended to discriminate distant-metastatic papillary thyroid cancer patients. TCRdb re-analyzed the PCR reads using MiXCR. None of the V and J calls come from the authors' own analysis; TCRdb made them. Among tens of thousands of clones, 36% were seen once, and the ten largest hold 29%. Thyroid surgery was performed in patients who had received no treatment beforehand. This clone was counted only a few times. Its antigen is undetermined. The length of the CDR3 is 15 residues. With 0 bases removed from V and 4 bases from J, the gap between germline ends came to 12 bases.

Sequenced sample: tumor tissue. The source of this sequence is a female donor with papillary thyroid cancer or a benign thyroid nodule (not recorded which). Some clones in this sample may be carry-over from other donors' samples. The V gene is TRBV12-3 or TRBV12-4, the J gene TRBJ1-1; D ambiguous. The CDR3 spells CASSLAFGRTTEAFF. The CDR3 coding sequence is TGTGCCAGCAGTTTAGCGTTCGGCAGGACCACTGAAGCTTTCTTT.